This section outlines one T cell receptor beta chain sequence together with its context. These data belong to a study of OX40 agonist ivuxolimab in advanced cancers. Study details: Administration of intravenous ivuxolimab to patients occurred every 2 weeks at 0.01 to 10 mg/kg. Patients undergoing dose escalation presented with hepatocellular carcinoma, melanoma, renal cell or head and neck cancer. Earlier treatment with anti-PD-1, anti-PD-L1 or anti-CTLA-4 was permitted, and 30% to 40% had received some.

CDR3 size: 15 residues. V was shortened by 7 bases and J by 4 bases, with 19 bases between the two germline ends. Germline V CDR1 and CDR2: SGHRS, YFSETQ. The assay was immunoSEQ multiplex PCR, and TCRdb's table has in-frame clones only and misses some. The sample yields approximately 61,000 clones, roughly 87% seen once. The source was CD4+ or CD8+ T cells sorted from blood, collected in a trial of the OX40 agonist ivuxolimab. This chain links TRBV5-1 with TRBJ2-3; D may correspond to TRBD1 or TRBD2 (6 bases each). This TCR was sampled from an adult with an advanced solid tumor such as melanoma, head and neck, liver or kidney cancer. CDR3 in amino acids: CASAASGAWSDTQYF. For the CDR3, the DNA is TGCGCCAGCGCCGCGTCGGGGGCTTGGTCAGATACGCAGTATTTT.